These 20 T cell receptor beta chains share one sample of origin, sequenced in a study of cytomegalovirus exposure and HLA in healthy donors. The PCR contained 60 Vbeta and 13 Jbeta primers. Generated by immunoSEQ multiplex PCR, the TCRdb table keeps only in-frame clones and is missing some. Altogether about 120,000 clones are present, around 10% being singletons, with the ten largest covering less than 4%. Input material: PBMCs. The receptors come from a young man in good health and CMV-seronegative.

This clone was observed a handful of times. The chain has TRBV6-5 and TRBJ2-7, with D maybe TRBD1 (6 bases). The CDR3 extends over 12 amino acids. Trimming removed 6 bases from V and 6 bases from J, with 12 bases in between. Per the germline V gene, CDR1 is MNHEY and CDR2 is SVGAGI. CDR3 bases: TGTGCCAGCAGCCTTTTAGGGGGCGAGCAGTACTTC. It codes for CASSLLGGEQYF.

This clone came up once. V gene TRBV6-6 combines with J gene TRBJ1-4; 8 bases are a match to TRBD1. Germline trimming cut 6 bases from V and 3 bases from J; bases unmatched to any gene: 6. The CDR3 consists of 15 residues. Germline CDR1 and CDR2: MNHNY and SVGAGI (reference sequence). CDR3 sequence (DNA): TGTGCCAGCAGCCTACGACAGGGGCCTAATGAAAAACTGTTTTTT. Encoded protein: CASSLRQGPNEKLFF.

CDR3 bases: TGTGCCAGCAGCTTGGAGGGACAGGGGGCTTCCAATTCACCCCTCCACTTT. Residues: CASSLEGQGASNSPLHF. The chain employs TRBV11-2 and TRBJ1-6; 12 nucleotides match TRBD1. V was clipped by 3 bases and J by 7 bases; unmatched bases: 7. The CDR3 is made up of 17 amino acids. The germline gives CDR1 SGHAT, CDR2 FQNNGV.

This clone was observed a few times. The V and J genes are TRBV6-5 and TRBJ2-3, with TRBD1 identical over 9 bases. V gave up 11 bases and J gave up 1 base; unmatched junction bases: 4. CDR1 is MNHEY and CDR2 is SVGAGI in the germline V gene. The CDR3 is 13 amino acids. CDR3 nucleotide sequence: TGTGCCCCCCGACAGGGGGGCACAGATACGCAGTATTTT. Residues: CAPRQGGTDTQYF.

The V call is TRBV7-8, the J call TRBJ1-2; D is ambiguous. Germline V gene sequence: CDR1 SGHVS, CDR2 FQNEAQ. The CDR3 is made up of 15 amino acids. V lost 2 bases and J 8 bases, leaving 18 bases between the germline ends. CDR3 amino acids: CASSLNAGKEEGYTF. The CDR3 DNA follows: TGTGCCAGCAGCTTAAACGCGGGGAAAGAAGAGGGCTACACCTTC.

There are a few counts of this clone. This chain links TRBV29-1 with TRBJ1-2; perhaps TRBD1 as D (6 bases). Germline V gene lookup returns CDR1 SQVTM and CDR2 ANQGSEA. The V gene lost 7 bases and the J gene lost 7 bases, with 13 bases spanning the gap. The CDR3 covers 11 residues. The CDR3 protein is CSATGFFGYTF. CDR3 DNA: TGCAGCGCAACAGGGTTCTTTGGCTACACCTTC.

In this sample, this clone turned up a few times. The CDR3, as DNA: TGTGCCAGCAGCTCGCGCTGGGGGGGGCTGTGGGGGGACGAGCAGTACTTC. Translating it yields CASSSRWGGLWGDEQYF. The V call is TRBV7-2, the J call TRBJ2-7, with a tentative D call TRBD2 (7 bases). The V gene lost 4 bases and the J gene lost 5 bases, with 24 bases spanning the gap. The CDR3 contains 17 residues. Germline V gene data show CDR1 as SGHTA and CDR2 as FQGNSA. The full variable domain, rest sourced from reference TRBV7-2 and TRBJ2-7, is GAGVSQSPSNKVTEKGKDVELRCDPISGHTALYWYRQSLGQGLEFLIYFQGNSAPDKSGLPSDRFSAERTGGSVSTLTIQRTQQEDSAVYLCASSSRWGGLWGDEQYFGPGTRLTVT.

This clone turned up a few times. The CDR3 protein is CAWSANYEQYF. In DNA, the CDR3 is TGTGCCTGGAGTGCTAACTACGAGCAGTACTTC. The chain uses TRBV30 and TRBJ2-7, with no clear D. The ends were cut back, 1 base at V and 3 bases at J, with 4 bases in the middle. Germline assignment: CDR1 GTSNPN and CDR2 SVGIG (reference sequence). This CDR3 is built from 11 residues.

The chain links TRBV19 to TRBJ2-5; the D gene is possibly TRBD1 (5 bases). CDR1 is LNHDA, CDR2 SQIVND, per germline (reference sequence). Trimming stripped 7 bases from V and 1 base from J, with 13 bases between. The CDR3 runs to 14 residues. In DNA form, the CDR3 reads TGTGCCAGTAATAAGGGGCAGGGCCAAGAGACCCAGTACTTC. It yields the protein CASNKGQGQETQYF.

This clone was picked up a small number of times. The chain uses TRBV6-5 and TRBJ1-3; 7 bases agree with TRBD1. V lost 5 bases, J lost 4 bases, and 5 bases stayed unmatched. This CDR3 region has 14 residues. Per the germline V gene, CDR1 is MNHEY and CDR2 is SVGAGI. The CDR3 nucleotides read TGTGCCAGCAGTCCAAGGACAGGAGGAAACACCATATATTTT. Translated: CASSPRTGGNTIYF.

This clone showed up just a few times. The V gene is TRBV27, the J gene TRBJ1-2, with D maybe TRBD1 (5 bases). CDR3 length: 13 amino acids. Germline V gives CDR1 MNHEY, CDR2 SMNVEV (reference sequence). V lost 5 bases and J lost 5, with 12 bases in between. CDR3 sequence (DNA): TGTGCCAGCAGTCGGGAGGGGAGGTATGGCTACACCTTC. The encoded protein is CASSREGRYGYTF.

V is TRBV2 and J is TRBJ1-3, with 7 bases identical to TRBD1. The CDR3 sequence is 17 residues long. Germline V CDR1 and CDR2: SNHLY, FYNNEI. J lost 0 bases, V lost 5 bases, and 10 bases had no gene match. The CDR3 loop reads CASSPRQTGNSGNTIYF. The CDR3 DNA reads TGTGCCAGCAGTCCAAGGCAGACAGGGAACTCTGGAAACACCATATATTTT. The full variable domain, its missing parts supplied by reference TRBV2 and TRBJ1-3, is EPEVTQTPSHQVTQMGQEVILRCVPISNHLYFYWYRQILGQKVEFLVSFYNNEISEKSEIFDDQFSVERPDGSNFTLKIRSTKLEDSAMYFCASSPRQTGNSGNTIYFGEGSWLTVV.

This chain connects TRBV15 to TRBJ2-5; 11 nucleotides agree with TRBD2. The CDR3 is 19 residues long. Germline V gives CDR1 LNHNV, CDR2 YYDKDF (reference sequence). V was pared by 0 bases and J by 2 bases, with 11 bases of the junction left unmatched. CDR3 DNA: TGTGCCACCAGCAGAGATCATTTGGGGACTAGCGGTGTACAAGAGACCCAGTACTTC. Translated, it gives CATSRDHLGTSGVQETQYF. Filled out from reference TRBV15 and TRBJ2-5, the complete variable domain reads DAMVIQNPRYQVTQFGKPVTLSCSQTLNHNVMYWYQQKSSQAPKLLFHYYDKDFNNEADTPDNFQSRRPNTSFCFLDIRSPGLGDTAMYLCATSRDHLGTSGVQETQYFGPGTRLLVL.

This clone showed up just a few times. V usage is TRBV21-1 and J usage is TRBJ1-1; TRBD1 was called by the table and not checked on the DNA. TRBV21-1 is a known pseudogene. The CDR3 is made up of 15 amino acids. CDR3 bases: TGTGCCAGCAACCTAAACGGACAGGGCAACACTGAAGCTTTCTTT. It translates to CASNLNGQGNTEAFF.

The chain recombines TRBV14 with TRBJ1-4; maybe TRBD1 (6 bases). V was cut by 1 base and J by 8 bases, with 20 bases left in between. The CDR3 has 17 residues. Germline lookup yields CDR1 SGHDN and CDR2 FVKESK. DNA of the CDR3: TGTGCCAGCAGCCAAGTTCGACAGGCCACCGGGCTAGAAAAACTGTTTTTT. This translates into CASSQVRQATGLEKLFF.

This clone was counted only a few times. The V call is TRBV21-1, the J call TRBJ1-1; TRBD1, as called in the table, went unchecked against the DNA. TRBV21-1 counts as a pseudogene. The length of the CDR3 is 13 residues. The CDR3 reads CASSQDRGTEAFF. DNA for the CDR3: TGTGCCAGCAGCCAGGACAGGGGGACTGAAGCTTTCTTT.

The chain is built from TRBV5-1 and TRBJ1-2; 11 bases line up with TRBD1. There are 14 residues in the CDR3. V trimming: 4 bases; J trimming: 6 bases; junction bases outside the gene matches: 5. Looked up from germline, CDR1 is SGHRS and CDR2 is YFSETQ. This CDR3 reads CASSLWTGGNGYTF. The DNA for the CDR3 is TGCGCCAGCAGCCTATGGACAGGGGGCAATGGCTACACCTTC.

This clone was detected a few times. The chain carries TRBV30 and TRBJ1-6; 8 nucleotides line up with TRBD1. The V gene end was trimmed by 7 bases and the J gene end by 8 bases; junction bases not matched to a gene: 7. Germline V gives CDR1 GTSNPN, CDR2 SVGIG (reference sequence). This CDR3 is built from 13 residues. The CDR3 DNA follows: TGTGCCTTACGGACAGGGTTGTATTCACCCCTCCACTTT. Its translation is CALRTGLYSPLHF.

This clone was seen a few times. The gene calls are TRBV7-6 and TRBJ1-1; possible D gene TRBD1, 6 bases. The germline CDR1 and CDR2 sequences are SGHVS and FNYEAQ. The CDR3 has 16 residues. Between the trimmed V and J ends, which lost 5 bases and 1 base, there was a span of 17 bases. The CDR3, as DNA: TGTGCCAGCAGCAGGGGGACGGGTCTGCGGAACACTGAAGCTTTCTTT. It translates to CASSRGTGLRNTEAFF.

As to this clone: This same CDR3 is encoded by further DNA sequences in the sample. The CDR3 region is CASSPGASGRARGEQYF. DNA for the CDR3: TGTGCCAGCAGTCCCGGGGCTAGCGGGAGGGCCAGGGGCGAGCAGTACTTC. The chain links TRBV27 to TRBJ2-7, with 12 bases aligning to TRBD2. CDR3 length: 17 residues. Germline-derived CDR1 and CDR2 are MNHEY and SMNVEV (reference sequence). J lost 6 bases, V lost 5 bases, and 14 bases had no gene match.